This TCR beta chain stems from a study of blood T cell repertoires in COVID-19. On the study more broadly: COVID-19 samples, acute and convalescent, were from the United States, Italy and Spain. From T cells, B-cell-depleted T cells, or PBMCs came the material, which was cDNA or gDNA.

Original processing methods: Estimates of nucleated cell counts were drawn from the amplification of reference gene primers. Assay used: immunoSEQ multiplex PCR; TCRdb lists only in-frame clones, some missing. Clone size and V and J calls were adopted from that table, with D and trimming inferred from the DNA. The table includes a few hundred thousand clones, 82% detected once. The count of this clone is one. Germline assignment: CDR1 SEHNR and CDR2 FQNEAQ (reference sequence). This CDR3 comprises 12 residues. Trimming removed 6 bases from V and 0 bases from J, with 6 bases in between. Source material: peripheral blood. The source of this sequence is a woman aged 18-29 years with acute or convalescent COVID-19. The V gene is TRBV7-9, the J gene TRBJ2-7, with D unresolved. The CDR3 DNA sequence: TGTGCCAGCAGTTCGAGCTCCTACGAGCAGTACTTC. Its translation is CASSSSSYEQYF.